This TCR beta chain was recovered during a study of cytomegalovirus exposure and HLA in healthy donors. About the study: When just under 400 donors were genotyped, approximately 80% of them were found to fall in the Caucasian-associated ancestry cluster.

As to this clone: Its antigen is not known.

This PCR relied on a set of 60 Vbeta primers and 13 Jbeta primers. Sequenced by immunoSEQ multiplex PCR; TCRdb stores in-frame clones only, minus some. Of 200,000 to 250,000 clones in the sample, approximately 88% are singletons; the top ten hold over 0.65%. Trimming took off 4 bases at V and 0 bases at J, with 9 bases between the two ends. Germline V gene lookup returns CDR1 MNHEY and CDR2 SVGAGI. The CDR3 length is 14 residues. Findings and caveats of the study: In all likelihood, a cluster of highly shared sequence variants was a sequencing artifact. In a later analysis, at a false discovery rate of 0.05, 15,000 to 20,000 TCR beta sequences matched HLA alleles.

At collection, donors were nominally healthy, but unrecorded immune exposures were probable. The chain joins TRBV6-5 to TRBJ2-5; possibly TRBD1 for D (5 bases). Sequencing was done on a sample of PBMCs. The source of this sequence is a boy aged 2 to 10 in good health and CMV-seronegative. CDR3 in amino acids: CASSSLGHQETQYF. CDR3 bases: TGTGCCAGCAGTTCACTGGGGCACCAAGAGACCCAGTACTTC.